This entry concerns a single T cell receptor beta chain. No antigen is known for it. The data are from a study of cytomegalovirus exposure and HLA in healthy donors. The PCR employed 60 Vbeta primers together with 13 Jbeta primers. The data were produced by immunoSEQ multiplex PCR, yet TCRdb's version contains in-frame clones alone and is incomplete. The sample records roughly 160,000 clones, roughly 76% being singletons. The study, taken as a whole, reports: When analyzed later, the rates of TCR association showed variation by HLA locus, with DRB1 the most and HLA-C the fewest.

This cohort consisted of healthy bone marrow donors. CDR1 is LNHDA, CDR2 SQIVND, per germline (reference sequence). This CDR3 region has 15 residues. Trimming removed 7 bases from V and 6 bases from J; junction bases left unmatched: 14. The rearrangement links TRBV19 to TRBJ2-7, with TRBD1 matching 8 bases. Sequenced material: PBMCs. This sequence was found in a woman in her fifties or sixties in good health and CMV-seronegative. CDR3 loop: CASKNLGQDRGEQYF. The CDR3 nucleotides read TGTGCCAGTAAGAACCTGGGACAGGATAGAGGCGAGCAGTACTTC.